This T cell receptor beta chain emerged from a study of blood T cell repertoires in COVID-19. This clone was seen just once. CDR3 size: 13 residues. Germline values: CDR1 SGHKS, CDR2 YYEKEE (reference sequence). The junction had 4 bases not matched to a gene; V was cut back by 5 bases and J by 6 bases. Produced via immunoSEQ multiplex PCR; TCRdb's table is partial and in-frame only. The sample shows 55,000 to 80,000 clones, 80% to 90% of them seen only once. The chain couples TRBV5-5 to TRBJ2-2; TRBD2 matches at 7 bases. The sample consisted of peripheral blood. This receptor was identified in a man in his fifties or sixties with acute or convalescent COVID-19. As DNA, the CDR3 is TGTGCCAGCAGTTCGCGGGAGTCCGGGGAGCTGTTTTTT. Protein sequence: CASSSRESGELFF.